One sample yielded the 25 T cell receptor beta chains listed below, sequenced in a study of beta chain features in type 1 diabetes. Points from the study as a whole: Moderately but significantly shorter TCRB CDR3s were found in Type 1 diabetes patients in all four CD4+ subsets.

What these receptors recognize is not known. The whole isolated RNA underwent reverse transcription, so sequencing captured expressed TCRB transcripts. The data were produced by immunoSEQ multiplex PCR, yet TCRdb's version contains in-frame clones alone and is incomplete. The sample yields about 660,000 clones, over 12% seen once. Sequencing used naive CD4+ T cells from blood. These receptors came from a man between 18 and 29 years old with type 1 diabetes.

The V gene is TRBV9, the J gene TRBJ2-1; D is possibly TRBD2 (6 bases). Germline CDR1 SGDLS, CDR2 YYNGEE. The CDR3 runs 17 residues. V was clipped by 1 base and J by 0 bases, with 14 bases between them. CDR3 amino acids: CASSVRSGSVSYNEQFF. Written as DNA, the CDR3 is TGTGCCAGCAGCGTAAGGAGCGGGTCGGTCTCCTACAATGAGCAGTTCTTC. The whole variable domain, remainder taken from reference TRBV9 and TRBJ2-1, is DSGVTQTPKHLITATGQRVTLRCSPRSGDLSVYWYQQSLDQGLQFLIQYYNGEERAKGNILERFSAQQFPDLHSELNLSSLELGDSALYFCASSVRSGSVSYNEQFFGPGTRLTVL.

This chain connects TRBV7-2 to TRBJ2-3; 10 bases map to TRBD2. The CDR3 is 15 amino acids. The V gene's germline CDR1 is SGHTA and CDR2 FQGNSA. The J segment lost 2 bases and the V segment lost 5 bases, leaving 4 bases of the junction unmatched. CDR3 DNA: TGTGCCAGCAGCCCCGGACTAGCGGCCACAGATACGCAGTATTTT. The encoded protein is CASSPGLAATDTQYF. Filled out from reference TRBV7-2 and TRBJ2-3, the complete variable domain reads GAGVSQSPSNKVTEKGKDVELRCDPISGHTALYWYRQSLGQGLEFLIYFQGNSAPDKSGLPSDRFSAERTGGSVSTLTIQRTQQEDSAVYLCASSPGLAATDTQYFGPGTRLTVL.

This clone was counted only a few times. The genes are TRBV7-9 and TRBJ1-2; TRBD1 matches at 12 bases. The germline V gene has CDR1 SEHNR and CDR2 FQNEAQ (reference sequence). This CDR3 spans 16 amino acids. The V and J ends lost 5 bases and 7 bases, in that order; junction bases with no gene match: 11. Here the CDR3 reads CASSLPSGTGGRGYTF. In DNA form, the CDR3 reads TGTGCCAGCAGCCTCCCTAGCGGGACAGGGGGCCGTGGCTACACCTTC. The whole variable domain, remainder taken from reference TRBV7-9 and TRBJ1-2, is DTGVSQNPRHKITKRGQNVTFRCDPISEHNRLYWYRQTLGQGPEFLTYFQNEAQLEKSRLLSDRFSAERPKGSFSTLEIQRTEQGDSAMYLCASSLPSGTGGRGYTFGSGTRLTVV.

About this clone itself: Other DNA sequences in the sample encode the same CDR3. The chain links TRBV2 to TRBJ2-5; D unresolved. The CDR3 totals 13 residues. V shed 4 bases and J shed 2 bases, with 8 bases lying between them. From germline, CDR1 is SNHLY and CDR2 FYNNEI. CDR3 loop: CASSVGRQETQYF. The CDR3 DNA follows: TGTGCCAGCAGTGTGGGCAGACAAGAGACCCAGTACTTC.

The table lists this clone with a few counts. The chain employs TRBV25-1 and TRBJ2-3; D not certain. The ends were cut back, 8 bases at V and 0 bases at J, with 9 bases in the middle. The CDR3 has 13 amino acids. Germline CDR1 MGHDK, CDR2 SYGVNS. The CDR3, as DNA: TGTGCCAGCGGACCAACGAGCACAGATACGCAGTATTTT. This translates into CASGPTSTDTQYF.

This clone has only a few counts. The J gene is TRBJ2-1, the V gene TRBV5-4; 7 nucleotides match TRBD2. The V gene's germline CDR1 is SGHNT and CDR2 YYREEE (reference sequence). Trimming took 2 bases from V and 2 from J; bases not matched to a gene: 1. The CDR3 runs 14 residues. DNA for the CDR3: TGTGCCAGCAGCTTAACTAGCGCCTACAATGAGCAGTTCTTC. This codes for CASSLTSAYNEQFF.

V gene TRBV25-1 combines with J gene TRBJ2-7; possibly TRBD1 for D (5 bases). V was cut by 2 bases and J by 3 bases, with 8 bases left in between. The CDR3 has 13 residues. Germline values: CDR1 MGHDK, CDR2 SYGVNS. The CDR3 region has the DNA TGTGCCAGCAGTGAACACCAGGGCTACGAGCAGTACTTC. This sequence encodes CASSEHQGYEQYF.

The chain joins TRBV5-4 to TRBJ2-5; 8 bases map to TRBD2. The CDR3 has 16 amino acids. Germline V gene sequence: CDR1 SGHNT, CDR2 YYREEE (reference sequence). Germline trimming cut 1 base from V and 4 bases from J; bases unmatched to any gene: 9. The CDR3 sequence is CASSLRGSGVIETQYF. CDR3 DNA: TGTGCCAGCAGCTTGAGAGGTAGCGGGGTCATAGAGACCCAGTACTTC.

V usage is TRBV4-1 and J usage is TRBJ2-2; 7 bases line up with TRBD1. V lost 5 bases, J lost 4 bases, and 13 bases stayed unmatched. Per the germline V gene, CDR1 is MGHRA and CDR2 is YSYEKL. The CDR3 is 17 residues long. DNA of the CDR3: TGCGCCAGCAGCTCCCCTCTCAGGGGGTTATCCACCGGGGAGCTGTTTTTT. This codes for CASSSPLRGLSTGELFF.

The J gene is TRBJ2-3, the V gene TRBV9; D unclear. Between the trimmed V and J ends, which lost 0 bases and 6 bases, there was a span of 5 bases. Per the germline V gene, CDR1 is SGDLS and CDR2 is YYNGEE. The CDR3 consists of 12 residues. This CDR3 is CASSVVLDTQYF. In nucleotides, the CDR3 is TGTGCCAGCAGCGTAGTCCTTGATACGCAGTATTTT.

The V and J genes are TRBV29-1 and TRBJ1-1; 7 bases are shared with TRBD1. The ends lost 7 bases at V and 11 bases at J; junction bases unmatched: 7. CDR1 and CDR2 from the germline V gene are SQVTM and ANQGSEA. CDR3 size: 10 residues. The CDR3, as DNA: TGCAGCGGGGAACAGGGGAAGGCTTTCTTT. This encodes CSGEQGKAFF. The whole variable domain, filled in from reference TRBV29-1 and TRBJ1-1, reads SAVISQKPSRDICQRGTSLTIQCQVDSQVTMMFWYRQQPGQSLTLIATANQGSEATYESGFVIDKFPISRPNLTFSTLTVSNMSPEDSSIYLCSGEQGKAFFGQGTRLTVV.

This clone appeared a few times. The chain has TRBV25-1 and TRBJ2-5; TRBD1 agrees at 7 bases. V dropped 10 bases and J dropped 11; count of bases not matched to a gene: 13. Germline V gene lookup returns CDR1 MGHDK and CDR2 SYGVNS. This CDR3 comprises 12 residues. CDR3: CATHDRAGEQYF. The DNA for the CDR3 is TGTGCCACCCACGACAGGGCTGGGGAGCAGTACTTC.

This clone was counted only a few times. The sample holds other DNA sequences that translate to the same CDR3. This chain links TRBV10-3 with TRBJ2-7; the match to TRBD1 covers 9 bases. This CDR3 contains 14 residues. Germline V gene sequence: CDR1 ENHRY, CDR2 SYGVKD. Losses at the gene ends were 6 bases for V and 1 base for J; bases not matched to a gene: 4. The CDR3 bases are TGTGCCATCAGGTCCGGGACAGGGTCCTACGAGCAGTACTTC. It is translated as CAIRSGTGSYEQYF.

This clone was detected only a few times. This rearrangement joins TRBV4-1 to TRBJ2-7; the D is unclear. CDR3 size: 14 residues. V was trimmed by 4 bases and J by 0 bases, leaving 10 bases between them. CDR1 is MGHRA and CDR2 is YSYEKL in the germline V gene. This chain's CDR3 is CASSLREVSYEQYF. Written as DNA, the CDR3 is TGCGCCAGCAGCCTACGAGAGGTCTCCTACGAGCAGTACTTC.

The chain is built from TRBV29-1 and TRBJ2-3; 7 bases align to TRBD1. The CDR3 runs 14 residues. The J segment lost 2 bases and the V segment lost 6 bases, leaving 8 bases of the junction unmatched. In germline, CDR1 is SQVTM, CDR2 ANQGSEA. CDR3 in amino acids: CSVTAGGTTDTQYF. The CDR3 DNA follows: TGCAGCGTGACGGCAGGGGGTACCACAGATACGCAGTATTTT.

This clone was picked up a small number of times. The chain is built from TRBV7-9 and TRBJ1-5; no definite D call. V lost 2 bases to trimming and J lost 3 bases, with 11 bases between them. The CDR3 is made up of 15 amino acids. In germline, CDR1 is SEHNR, CDR2 FQNEAQ (reference sequence). The CDR3 nucleotides are TGTGCCAGCAGCTTATCTGGAGGATTCAATCAGCCCCAGCATTTT. This codes for CASSLSGGFNQPQHF.

The J gene is TRBJ1-4, the V gene TRBV7-9; maybe TRBD1 (5 bases). The germline gives CDR1 SEHNR, CDR2 FQNEAQ (reference sequence). Trimming stripped 5 bases from V and 13 bases from J, with 20 bases between. The CDR3 is made up of 14 amino acids. CDR3 in DNA: TGTGCCAGCAGCCGAGGGGCAGCCCTTGAGGGACTGTTTTTT. It encodes CASSRGAALEGLFF.

V gene TRBV7-9 combines with J gene TRBJ2-3; 8 nucleotides agree with TRBD2. Germline V CDR1 and CDR2: SEHNR, FQNEAQ (reference sequence). Trimming took 4 bases from V and 1 from J; bases not matched to a gene: 10. This CDR3 region has 17 residues. CDR3 sequence: CASSSLGWRGGTDTQYF. The CDR3 DNA follows: TGTGCCAGCAGCTCCCTGGGATGGCGGGGGGGCACAGATACGCAGTATTTT.

The chain links TRBV2 to TRBJ1-5; 8 bases fit TRBD1. Looked up from germline, CDR1 is SNHLY and CDR2 is FYNNEI. The CDR3 is 15 residues long. V trimming: 3 bases; J trimming: 1 base; junction bases outside the gene matches: 2. CDR3 DNA sequence: TGTGCCAGCAGTGAGCGACAGGGGAGCAATCAGCCCCAGCATTTT. Its protein product is CASSERQGSNQPQHF.

V gene TRBV7-3 combines with J gene TRBJ2-1, with D perhaps TRBD2 (5 bases). CDR1 is SGHTA, CDR2 FQGTGA, per germline. Trimming cost V 5 bases and J 9 bases, with 11 bases left between them. The length of the CDR3 is 12 residues. The CDR3 sequence: CASSPYRGEQFF. In DNA, the CDR3 is TGTGCCAGCAGCCCATACCGGGGTGAGCAGTTCTTC.

This clone was seen only a few times. V gene TRBV14 combines with J gene TRBJ2-1; D may be TRBD1 (5 bases). Germline CDR1 is SGHDN and CDR2 is FVKESK. The ends were cut back, 4 bases at V and 0 bases at J, with 7 bases in the middle. The CDR3 totals 14 residues. CDR3 loop: CASSRTSSYNEQFF. CDR3 coding DNA: TGTGCCAGCAGCCGGACAAGCTCCTACAATGAGCAGTTCTTC.

This clone was observed a few times. This chain links TRBV30 with TRBJ1-1, with a tentative D call TRBD1 (5 bases). Per germline, CDR1 GTSNPN and CDR2 SVGIG (reference sequence). This CDR3 is 11 amino acids long. Trimming pared 0 bases from V and 8 bases from J, leaving 7 bases between. CDR3 amino acids: CAWSVDREAFF. The CDR3 DNA follows: TGTGCCTGGAGTGTAGACAGAGAAGCTTTCTTT.

This clone was counted only a few times. This chain links TRBV27 with TRBJ2-7, with 10 bases lining up with TRBD1. The CDR3 consists of 15 residues. Germline-derived CDR1 and CDR2 are MNHEY and SMNVEV (reference sequence). Losses at the gene ends were 3 bases for V and 2 bases for J; bases not matched to a gene: 4. The CDR3 DNA follows: TGTGCCAGCAGTTTGTGGGACAGGGGTCCCTACGAGCAGTACTTC. As protein: CASSLWDRGPYEQYF.

This clone has a handful of counts. Other DNA sequences within the sample encode an identical CDR3. This chain links TRBV30 with TRBJ1-5; tentative D call: TRBD1 (5 bases). The CDR3 is 13 amino acids. Per the germline V gene, CDR1 is GTSNPN and CDR2 is SVGIG (reference sequence). The V and J ends lost 2 bases and 3 bases respectively, with 8 bases between them. Here the CDR3 DNA reads TGTGCCTGGAGTACAGGTGACAATCAGCCCCAGCATTTT. It encodes CAWSTGDNQPQHF.

This clone was seen a few times. This sample includes further DNA sequences coding for the same CDR3. The CDR3 sequence is CASSLGLAGGADTQYF. The CDR3 bases are TGTGCCAGCAGCTTAGGACTAGCGGGTGGCGCAGATACGCAGTATTTT. The chain carries TRBV7-2 and TRBJ2-3, with 10 bases identical to TRBD2. This CDR3 contains 16 residues. J gave up 4 bases and V 1 base, and 5 bases lay outside the gene matches. CDR1 and CDR2 (germline): SGHTA, FQGNSA.